This TCR beta chain derives from a study of cytomegalovirus exposure and HLA in healthy donors. Overall study context: An earlier analysis identified more than 90 million unique TCR beta sequences in about 179 million T cells. Of 300 to 500 genotyped donors, around 76% clustered with self-reported Caucasian donors. Study-wide results and limits: Cytomegalovirus-associated TCR beta chains were listed, numbering 164.

This CDR3 has 12 residues. Germline-derived CDR1 and CDR2 are SGHAT and FQNNGV. V gave up 5 bases and J gave up 4 bases, with 5 bases separating them. Researchers ran the PCR with 60 Vbeta and 13 Jbeta primers. Original processing notes: In a later analysis, around 10 million of 65 million to 80 million unique beta chains occurred in at least two donors. Some clones are missing from TCRdb's copy, which holds only in-frame ones; the method was immunoSEQ multiplex PCR. That table supplies the V and J calls and clone size; D and trimming were determined from the DNA. The sample contains 95,000 to 150,000 clones, 81% of which appear only once. Comments on this clone: The antigen remains unidentified.

V and J are TRBV11-2 and TRBJ2-2; no reliable D call. The TCR was taken from a man between 35 and 55 years old in good health and CMV-seronegative. Sequencing was done on a sample of PBMCs. The CDR3 region has the DNA TGTGCCAGCAGCACCGGCACCGGGGAGCTGTTTTTT. It specifies CASSTGTGELFF.